This T cell receptor (beta chain) was recorded in a study of tumour-infiltrating T cells in Burkitt lymphoma. Study-wide results and limits: Several public clonotypes recurred in numerous Burkitt lymphoma patients.

This CDR3 spans 15 amino acids. Germline assignment: CDR1 MGHRA and CDR2 YSYEKL. V was shortened by 4 bases and J by 4 bases, with 16 bases between the two germline ends. With regard to this clone: The antigen is unknown.

The data were produced by immunoSEQ multiplex PCR, yet TCRdb's version contains in-frame clones alone and is incomplete. The table shows about 3,700 clones, with 11% to 15% occurring only once. The chain couples TRBV4-1 to TRBJ2-5; D possibly uses TRBD1 or TRBD2 (7 bases each). The sequencing sample was made of tumor tissue. This clonotype was sampled from a human donor with Burkitt lymphoma. CDR3 coding DNA: TGCGCCAGCAGCCGAACGACAGGGAGGGGAGAGACCCAGTACTTC. It is translated as CASSRTTGRGETQYF.